These T cell receptor beta chains were read from a single sample in a study of STAT3 mutations in large granular lymphocyte leukemia. Libraries were prepared by immunoSEQ multiplex PCR; TCRdb keeps only in-frame clonotypes and omits some of them. This sample has some 30,000 clones, with about 83% found just once. The sequenced sample consisted of peripheral blood mononuclear cells. The receptors shown here come from a woman between 45 and 60 years old with T-cell large granular lymphocyte leukemia. Some clones in this sample may be carry-over from other donors' samples. Both conserved end residues are part of each CDR3. The D gene is left open where the match is weak. Expanded clones get a size class; other rows say once, few or many, or leave the size out.

clone_size: once; d_call: -; j_call: TRBJ2-7; v_call: TRBV7-2; cdr3_aa: CASSLVAGQSYEQYF; cdr3_nt: TGTGCCAGCAGCTTAGTGGCGGGGCAAAGTTACGAGCAGTACTTC
clone_size: -; d_call: -; j_call: TRBJ2-2; v_call: TRBV28; cdr3_aa: CASSLLVRNTGELFF; cdr3_nt: TGTGCCAGCAGTTTATTAGTCAGGAACACCGGGGAGCTGTTTTTT
clone_size: -; d_call: -; j_call: TRBJ1-2; v_call: TRBV7-9; cdr3_aa: CASSPLGGVGGYTF; cdr3_nt: TGTGCCAGCAGCCCCCTCGGAGGGGTTGGCGGCTACACCTTC
clone_size: -; d_call: -; j_call: TRBJ2-1; v_call: TRBV4-1; cdr3_aa: CASSQVNSNNEQFF; cdr3_nt: TGCGCCAGCAGCCAAGTGAATAGCAACAATGAGCAGTTCTTC
clone_size: once; d_call: -; j_call: TRBJ1-4; v_call: TRBV5-8; cdr3_aa: CASSRDRLGANEKLFF; cdr3_nt: TGTGCCAGCAGTAGGGACCGTCTGGGCGCTAATGAAAAACTGTTTTTT
clone_size: few; d_call: -; j_call: TRBJ1-2; v_call: TRBV7-9; cdr3_aa: CASSSPSELRGYTF; cdr3_nt: TGTGCCAGCAGCTCGCCCTCGGAACTCCGGGGCTACACCTTC
clone_size: -; d_call: -; j_call: TRBJ2-7; v_call: TRBV28; cdr3_aa: CASRPGGAILYEQYF; cdr3_nt: TGTGCCAGCAGACCCGGCGGCGCAATCCTCTACGAGCAGTACTTC
clone_size: -; d_call: -; j_call: TRBJ1-2; v_call: TRBV7-8; cdr3_aa: CASSFDQRGYTF; cdr3_nt: TGTGCCAGCAGCTTCGATCAGCGGGGCTACACCTTC
clone_size: -; d_call: -; j_call: TRBJ1-4; v_call: TRBV27; cdr3_aa: CASSRTPGRTEKLFF; cdr3_nt: TGTGCCAGCAGTAGGACCCCGGGACGGACTGAAAAACTGTTTTTT
clone_size: -; d_call: -; j_call: TRBJ2-7; v_call: TRBV10-3; cdr3_aa: CAISESTGRGGEQYF; cdr3_nt: TGTGCCATCAGTGAGTCGACAGGGAGGGGAGGGGAGCAGTACTTC
clone_size: few; d_call: -; j_call: TRBJ1-5; v_call: TRBV27; cdr3_aa: CASSNREGNQPQHF; cdr3_nt: TGTGCCAGCAGTAACAGGGAAGGCAATCAGCCCCAGCATTTT
clone_size: -; d_call: TRBD1; j_call: TRBJ2-1; v_call: TRBV5-1; cdr3_aa: CASSFLDRGDEQFF; cdr3_nt: TGCGCCAGCAGCTTTTTGGACAGGGGGGATGAGCAGTTCTTC
clone_size: -; d_call: -; j_call: TRBJ2-7; v_call: TRBV11-1; cdr3_aa: CASSLVTSKAYEQYF; cdr3_nt: TGTGCCAGCAGCTTGGTTACTAGCAAAGCCTACGAGCAGTACTTC